The 20 T cell receptor beta chains listed next were all sequenced from one sample in a study of blood T cell repertoires in COVID-19. The data were produced by immunoSEQ multiplex PCR, yet TCRdb's version contains in-frame clones alone and is incomplete. The data show some 300,000 clones, with roughly 89% seen just once and 2.9% held by the top ten. The sequenced material came from PBMCs or T cells enriched from blood (not recorded which). These TCRs come from a woman aged 45-60 years who had been exposed to COVID-19.

The V gene is TRBV3-1 (or the pseudogene TRBV3-2), the J gene TRBJ2-2; TRBD2 aligns across 7 bases. The CDR3 is made up of 16 amino acids. With 3 bases clipped from V and 1 base from J, the junction kept 5 bases outside the gene matches. The germline V gene has CDR1 LGHDT and CDR2 YNNKEL (reference sequence). As DNA, the CDR3 is TGTGCCAGCAGCCATTCTGAGCGGGGGAACACCGGGGAGCTGTTTTTT. Its translation: CASSHSERGNTGELFF.

V is TRBV19 and J is TRBJ2-1; TRBD2 might be the D (6 bases). The CDR3 consists of 14 residues. Deletions cut 8 bases from V and 0 bases from J, with 11 bases between. Per the germline V gene, CDR1 is LNHDA and CDR2 is SQIVND (reference sequence). The DNA for the CDR3 is TGTGCCAGTGTCATGGGGGGCTCCTACAATGAGCAGTTCTTC. Amino acid sequence: CASVMGGSYNEQFF.

The rearrangement uses TRBV19 and TRBJ1-5, with D possibly being TRBD1 (5 bases). CDR1 and CDR2 from the germline V gene are LNHDA and SQIVND (reference sequence). The CDR3 is 16 residues long. Trimming shortened V by 4 bases and J by 0 bases, and 13 bases separated the two germline ends. The CDR3 nucleotides are TGTGCCAGTAGTACTACGGGAGACAGTAGCAATCAGCCCCAGCATTTT. Translation gives CASSTTGDSSNQPQHF.

This chain connects TRBV4-2 to TRBJ1-5; D ambiguous. The V end lost 3 bases, the J end lost 11 bases, and 20 bases lay between the germline ends. CDR3 length: 15 residues. Germline V lookup: CDR1 LGHNA, CDR2 YNFKEQ. CDR3 DNA: TGTGCCAGCAGCCAGGATCTGGAGCCCAATCAATCCCAGCATTTT. Translating gives CASSQDLEPNQSQHF.

The V gene is TRBV19, the J gene TRBJ2-5, with TRBD1 as a possible D gene (8 bases). V lost 3 bases and J 5 bases, leaving 16 bases between the germline ends. CDR3 length equals 15 residues. Germline V lookup: CDR1 LNHDA, CDR2 SQIVND (reference sequence). The CDR3 loop is CASSIYGQGGETQYF. The DNA for the CDR3 is TGTGCCAGTAGTATCTATGGACAGGGAGGGGAGACCCAGTACTTC.

V usage is TRBV7-6 and J usage is TRBJ2-3; 8 positions match TRBD1. This CDR3 has 17 residues. The junction had 12 bases not matched to a gene; V was cut back by 1 base and J by 6 bases. CDR1 and CDR2 (germline): SGHVS, FNYEAQ. DNA of the CDR3: TGTGCCAGCAGCTTAGGACAGAGGGGGACAGGCTCTGATACGCAGTATTTT. Protein product: CASSLGQRGTGSDTQYF.

The chain couples TRBV5-4 to TRBJ2-7; 11 nucleotides match TRBD2. CDR3 length: 15 residues. Germline V gives CDR1 SGHNT, CDR2 YYREEE (reference sequence). The V and J ends lost 5 bases and 2 bases, in that order; junction bases with no gene match: 6. The CDR3 coding sequence is TGTGCCAGCAGTCTGTATAGCGGGGGGGCCTACGAGCAGTACTTC. It encodes CASSLYSGGAYEQYF.

This sequence joins TRBV24-1 and TRBJ2-5; TRBD1 agrees at 10 bases. Per germline, CDR1 KGHDR and CDR2 SFDVKD. This CDR3 is 16 amino acids long. Trimming at V came to 3 bases and at J to 5 bases, leaving 8 bases not matched to a gene. CDR3: CATSDPSTGGTETQYF. The CDR3 DNA follows: TGTGCCACCAGTGATCCTTCGACAGGGGGCACGGAGACCCAGTACTTC.

The chain uses TRBV30 and TRBJ1-5; 10 bases agree with TRBD1. The trim removed 4 bases at V and 2 bases at J, leaving 14 bases unmatched. The CDR3 covers 18 residues. Germline loops: CDR1 GTSNPN, CDR2 SVGIG (reference sequence). CDR3 coding DNA: TGTGCCTGGAAAACCGGGACAGGGGCGAGTCGAGGCAATCAGCCCCAGCATTTT. Amino acid sequence: CAWKTGTGASRGNQPQHF.

The V and J genes are TRBV19 and TRBJ2-6, with no clear D. This CDR3 comprises 17 residues. The germline V and J ends were trimmed by 4 bases and 0 bases, with 13 bases remaining between them. The germline CDR1 and CDR2 sequences are LNHDA and SQIVND (reference sequence). CDR3 nucleotide sequence: TGTGCCAGTAGTACATCGAATCTAGTCTCTGGGGCCAACGTCCTGACTTTC. Translating gives CASSTSNLVSGANVLTF.

The V gene is TRBV3-1 (or the pseudogene TRBV3-2), the J gene TRBJ1-1, with 7 bases fitting TRBD1. Germline V lookup: CDR1 LGHDT, CDR2 YNNKEL (reference sequence). Losses at the gene ends were 0 bases for V and 10 bases for J; bases not matched to a gene: 17. The CDR3 spans 17 residues. CDR3 nucleotides: TGTGCCAGCAGCCAAGACCTTAGACAGGGCGGATACAAGGGAGCTTTCTTT. This sequence encodes CASSQDLRQGGYKGAFF.

Note on this clone: At one boundary the junction diverges from the germline segment, which might be a read error. Other DNA variants within this sample encode the same CDR3. This CDR3 is CASSLDVGPNYEQYF. The CDR3 DNA is TGTGCCAGCAGCTTAGACGTGGGGCCAAACTACGAACAGTACTTC. This chain connects TRBV7-2 to TRBJ2-7; possibly TRBD1 for D (5 bases). This CDR3 contains 15 residues. CDR1 SGHTA and CDR2 FQGNSA come from the germline V gene.

V and J are TRBV9 and TRBJ2-3; D remains unclear. The CDR3 loop spans 15 amino acids. Germline CDR1 is SGDLS and CDR2 is YYNGEE. V was shortened by 0 bases and J by 0 bases, with 8 bases between the two germline ends. The CDR3 DNA follows: TGTGCCAGCAGCGTAGGTAGCAGCAGCACAGATACGCAGTATTTT. Translated: CASSVGSSSTDTQYF.

The gene calls are TRBV27 and TRBJ2-3, with 12 bases identical to TRBD2. V trimming: 5 bases; J trimming: 9 bases; junction bases outside the gene matches: 12. There are 16 residues in the CDR3. Per germline, CDR1 MNHEY and CDR2 SMNVEV (reference sequence). In nucleotides, the CDR3 is TGTGCCAGCAGTCAAACTAGCGGGGGGCCCTCCAACACGCAGTATTTT. Its protein product is CASSQTSGGPSNTQYF.

This clone was counted only a few times. The chain recombines TRBV19 with TRBJ1-5, with D perhaps TRBD1 (5 bases). Germline assignment: CDR1 LNHDA and CDR2 SQIVND (reference sequence). Trimming removed 6 bases from V and 10 bases from J, with 22 bases in between. The CDR3 sequence is 15 residues long. CDR3 bases: TGTGCCAGTAGGGGGCTCGACACCTCTCGACGTCCCCAGCATTTT. This translates into CASRGLDTSRRPQHF.

As regards this clone: The same CDR3 also results from other DNA sequences found in this sample. The chain joins TRBV6-5 to TRBJ2-5; TRBD2 agrees at 12 bases. The CDR3 runs to 14 residues. Germline CDR1 reads MNHEY; CDR2 reads SVGAGI. V shed 6 bases and J 5 bases; nucleotides not matched to a gene: 4. CDR3 amino acids: CASSSTSGGETQYF. In DNA, the CDR3 is TGTGCCAGCAGCTCGACTAGCGGGGGTGAGACCCAGTACTTC.

The chain carries TRBV10-3 and TRBJ2-3; D uncertain. V was clipped by 6 bases and J by 0 bases, with 13 bases between them. There are 15 residues in the CDR3. The germline gives CDR1 ENHRY, CDR2 SYGVKD. The CDR3 DNA follows: TGTGCCATCAGCCTTAGCCTAACTAGCACAGATACGCAGTATTTT. Its translation: CAISLSLTSTDTQYF.

The chain employs TRBV7-2 and TRBJ2-7; tentative D call: TRBD2 (7 bases). V gave up 5 bases and J gave up 4 bases, with 18 bases separating them. CDR3 length: 15 amino acids. Germline values: CDR1 SGHTA, CDR2 FQGNSA. CDR3 bases: TGTGCCAGCAGCCTCGCGGAGGGGGGGCCATACGAGCAGTACTTC. Translated: CASSLAEGGPYEQYF.

V usage is TRBV19 and J usage is TRBJ1-3; D is ambiguous. This CDR3 has 15 residues. V gave up 3 bases and J gave up 0 bases, with 9 bases separating them. Germline CDR1 LNHDA, CDR2 SQIVND (reference sequence). The DNA for the CDR3 is TGTGCCAGTAGTATCCGCTGGAGCTCTGGAAACACCATATATTTT. This sequence encodes CASSIRWSSGNTIYF.

CDR3 region: CAISAGRAVGYNEQYF. CDR3 sequence (DNA): TGTGCCATCAGTGCGGGCAGGGCTGTCGGTTACAACGAGCAGTACTTC. The genes are TRBV10-3 and TRBJ2-7; D may be TRBD1 (5 bases). Trimming removed 4 bases from V and 5 bases from J, with 21 bases in between. The germline CDR1 and CDR2 sequences are ENHRY and SYGVKD. This CDR3 contains 16 residues.